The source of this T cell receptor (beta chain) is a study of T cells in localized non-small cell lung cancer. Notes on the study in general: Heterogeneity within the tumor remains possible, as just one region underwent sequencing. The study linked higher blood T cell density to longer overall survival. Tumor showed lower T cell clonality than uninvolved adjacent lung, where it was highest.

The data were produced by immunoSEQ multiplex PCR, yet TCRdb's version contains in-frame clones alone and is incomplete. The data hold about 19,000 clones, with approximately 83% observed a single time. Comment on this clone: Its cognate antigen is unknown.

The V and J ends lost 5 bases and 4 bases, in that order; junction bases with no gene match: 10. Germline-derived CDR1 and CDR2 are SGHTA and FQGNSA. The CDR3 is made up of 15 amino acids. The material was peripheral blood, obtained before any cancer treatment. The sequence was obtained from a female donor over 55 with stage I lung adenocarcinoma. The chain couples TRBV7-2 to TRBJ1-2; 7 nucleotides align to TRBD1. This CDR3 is CASSPYDWDSYGYTF. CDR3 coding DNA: TGTGCCAGCAGCCCCTACGACTGGGACAGCTATGGCTACACCTTC.